The source of this T cell receptor beta chain is a study of T cells in Graves' hyperthyroidism and ophthalmopathy. Amplification of TCR beta CDR3 regions was performed using RNA transcripts as template. Initially, a first-round RT-PCR of the TCR CDR3 employed the HTBI primer set. From the multiplex PCR reads, TCRdb called clonotypes with MiXCR, one entry per CDR3 protein. This sample yields 300,000 to 450,000 distinct CDR3 sequences, of which around 14% are seen a single time; 25% to 30% belongs to the top ten. Whole-study findings and limits: Peripheral blood also featured most of the thyroid clonotypes expanded above 0.001.

The hyperthyroidism was newly diagnosed and had lasted under 2 months; the patients were aged 18 to 65. Worth noting for this clonotype: The antigen remains undetermined.

The sample taken for sequencing was blood. This sequence originates from a woman younger than 35 with Graves' hyperthyroidism that later progressed to Graves' ophthalmopathy.

The CDR3 nucleotides are TGTGCCTGGAGTGTTAATCTGGTCTCCAACGTAAACACCATATATTTT. Translated, it gives CAWSVNLVSNVNTIYF. The chain is built from TRBV30 and TRBJ1-3; D gene ambiguous. The germline V gene has CDR1 GTSNPN and CDR2 SVGIG (reference sequence). Trimming removed 0 bases at V and 6 bases at J, with 18 bases between. This CDR3 has 16 residues.